Listed below are T cell receptor beta chains from one sample, sequenced in a study of blood T cell repertoires in COVID-19. Assay: immunoSEQ multiplex PCR; the TCRdb copy retains only in-frame clones and omits some. The data hold about 120,000 clones, with roughly three quarters observed a single time. Source material: peripheral blood. These receptors were obtained from a human donor in a cohort sampled during active COVID-19. The CDR3 runs from the conserved cysteine through the conserved F or W. A D gene is named only where the DNA matches it firmly. Only part of the rows carry a size: once, few, many, or a class if the clone is expanded.

j_call d_call v_call clone_size cdr3_nt cdr3_aa
TRBJ2-7 . TRBV25-1 . TGTGCCAGCAGTGATATCGGCTACGAGCAGTACTTC CASSDIGYEQYF
TRBJ2-7 . TRBV5-1 . TGCGCCAGCAGCTTGGAAACAGGGGAGGTATACGAGCAGTACTTC CASSLETGEVYEQYF
TRBJ2-7 TRBD1 TRBV11-3 . TGTGCCAGCAGCCCTCGGGACAGCAACTACGAGCAGTACTTC CASSPRDSNYEQYF
TRBJ1-5 . TRBV27 . TGTGCCAGCAGTTTCCGGGGTATGGGTCAGCCCCAGCATTTT CASSFRGMGQPQHF
TRBJ2-7 TRBD2 TRBV6-1 . TGTGCCAGCAGTGAAAGGGGAGGGACTAGCGGGTCCGGCTACGAGCAGTACTTC CASSERGGTSGSGYEQYF
TRBJ1-2 . TRBV29-1 few TGCAGCGTGCTTCTTGGGGCTGGCTACACCTTC CSVLLGAGYTF
TRBJ2-2 . TRBV4-1 . TGCGCCAGCAGCCAGGCTCCTGGCGGCACCGGGGAGCTGTTTTTT CASSQAPGGTGELFF
TRBJ2-7 TRBD2 TRBV10-3 . TGTGCCATCAGGGCGGACGGGGGGAGGTACGAGCAGTACTTC CAIRADGGRYEQYF
TRBJ2-7 TRBD2 TRBV7-2 . TGTGCCAGCAGCCCAGGGAGCGGGAGATTGGGGATCGGCGAGCAGTACTTC CASSPGSGRLGIGEQYF
TRBJ2-1 . TRBV6-6 . TGTGCCAGCAGTTACTCGACCCTACCACTAGGAGATGAGCAGTTCTTC CASSYSTLPLGDEQFF
TRBJ1-1 . TRBV28 . TGTGCCAGCAGACTCCCGGGGGTGAACACTGAAGCTTTCTTT CASRLPGVNTEAFF
TRBJ2-2 TRBD1 TRBV5-8 . TGTGCCAGCAGCTTGGACAGGGGTAACACCGGGGAGCTGTTTTTT CASSLDRGNTGELFF
TRBJ1-6 . TRBV29-1 . TGCAGCGTTGTCGAGGGGACCCCCGGGGGTTCTTCACCCCTCCACTTT CSVVEGTPGGSSPLHF
TRBJ2-1 TRBD2 TRBV27 . TGTGCCAGCAGTTTTGTACTAGCGGGACACAATGAGCAGTTCTTC CASSFVLAGHNEQFF
TRBJ2-7 . TRBV11-2 . TGTGCCAGCAGCTTAGATTCTCAGGGTCGCGAGCAGTACTTC CASSLDSQGREQYF
TRBJ1-4 . TRBV9 . TGTGCCAGCAGCGAATCCGTCGCAACTAATGAAAAACTGTTTTTT CASSESVATNEKLFF
TRBJ1-5 TRBD1 TRBV30 . TGTGCCTGGAGTGTTCGGTCAGGGGGTCAGCCCCAGCATTTT CAWSVRSGGQPQHF
TRBJ2-6 TRBD1 TRBV24-1 . TGTGCCACCAGTGATGATAGGACAGGGGGCCCGGACGTCCTGACTTTC CATSDDRTGGPDVLTF
TRBJ2-7 . TRBV19 once TGTGCCAGTAGTCCCCGCGGATCAGAGGTCGAGCAGTACTTC CASSPRGSEVEQYF
TRBJ1-2 . TRBV5-1 . TGCGCCAGCAGCGTAGAGGGATACTATGGCTACACCTTC CASSVEGYYGYTF
TRBJ2-7 . TRBV5-4 few TGTGCCAGCAGCCGGGACACCCCTGAGGAGCAGTACTTC CASSRDTPEEQYF
TRBJ2-7 TRBD1 TRBV10-3 . TGTGCCATCAGCGGACAGGGGAAAAGAGCCTACGAGCAGTACTTC CAISGQGKRAYEQYF
TRBJ1-3 TRBD1 TRBV23-1 . TGCGCCAGCAGTCAATCGGACAGGGGGAACGGAAACACCATATATTTT CASSQSDRGNGNTIYF
TRBJ1-3 . TRBV28 . TGTGCCAGCAGTTTGGGCCGGTACTCTGGAAACACCATATATTTT CASSLGRYSGNTIYF
TRBJ1-1 . TRBV2 . TGTGCCAGCCAACTCTCGTCAGGAGGAAACACTGAAGCTTTCTTT CASQLSSGGNTEAFF
TRBJ1-2 . TRBV10-3 . TGTGCCACCAACAGTTACTATGGCTACACCTTC CATNSYYGYTF
TRBJ1-1 . TRBV5-4 . TGTGCCAGCAGCCTGGACATAAAGAAGTTCGCTTTCTTT CASSLDIKKFAFF
TRBJ2-7 . TRBV6-5 . TGTGCCAGCAGTTACTCACAGAGCTCCTACGAGCAGTACTTC CASSYSQSSYEQYF
TRBJ1-2 TRBD1 TRBV27 . TGTGCCAGCAGTGGGACAGGGTGGAACTATGGCTACACCTTC CASSGTGWNYGYTF
TRBJ1-6 TRBD1 TRBV5-4 . TGTGCCAGCAGCTTAGGGGACAGCAATAATTCACCCCTCCACTTT CASSLGDSNNSPLHF